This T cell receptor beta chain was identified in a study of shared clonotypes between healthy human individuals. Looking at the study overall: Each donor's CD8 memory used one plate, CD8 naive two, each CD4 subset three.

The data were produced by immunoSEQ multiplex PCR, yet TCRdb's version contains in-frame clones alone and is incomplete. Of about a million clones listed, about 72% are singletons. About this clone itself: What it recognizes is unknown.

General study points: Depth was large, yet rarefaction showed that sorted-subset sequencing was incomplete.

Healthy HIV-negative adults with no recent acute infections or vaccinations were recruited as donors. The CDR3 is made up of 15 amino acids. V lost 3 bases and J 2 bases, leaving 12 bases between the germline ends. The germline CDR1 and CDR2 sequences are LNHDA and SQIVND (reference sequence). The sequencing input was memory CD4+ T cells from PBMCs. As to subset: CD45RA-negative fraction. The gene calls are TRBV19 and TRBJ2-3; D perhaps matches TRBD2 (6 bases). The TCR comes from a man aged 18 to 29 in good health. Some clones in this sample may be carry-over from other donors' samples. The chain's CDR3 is CASSIRAGFTDTQYF. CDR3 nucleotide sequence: TGTGCCAGTAGTATTCGGGCGGGATTCACAGATACGCAGTATTTT. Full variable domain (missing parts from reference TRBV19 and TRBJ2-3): DGGITQSPKYLFRKEGQNVTLSCEQNLNHDAMYWYRQDPGQGLRLIYYSQIVNDFQKGDIAEGYSVSREKKESFPLTVTSAQKNPTAFYLCASSIRAGFTDTQYFGPGTRLTVL.